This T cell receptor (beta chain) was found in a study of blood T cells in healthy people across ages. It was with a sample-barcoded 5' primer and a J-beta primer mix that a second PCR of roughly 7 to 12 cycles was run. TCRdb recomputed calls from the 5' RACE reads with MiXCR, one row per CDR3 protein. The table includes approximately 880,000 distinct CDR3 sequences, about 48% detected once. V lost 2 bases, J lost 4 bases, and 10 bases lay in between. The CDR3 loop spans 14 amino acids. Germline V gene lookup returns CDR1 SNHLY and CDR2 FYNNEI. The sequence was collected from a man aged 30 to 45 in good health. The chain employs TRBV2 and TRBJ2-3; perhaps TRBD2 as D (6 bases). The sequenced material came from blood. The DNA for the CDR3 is TGTGCCAGCAGTGAAACGCTAGCGTCAGATACGCAGTATTTT. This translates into CASSETLASDTQYF. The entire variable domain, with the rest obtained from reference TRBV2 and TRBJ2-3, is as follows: EPEVTQTPSHQVTQMGQEVILRCVPISNHLYFYWYRQILGQKVEFLVSFYNNEISEKSEIFDDQFSVERPDGSNFTLKIRSTKLEDSAMYFCASSETLASDTQYFGPGTRLTVL.